One and the same sample provided the 28 T cell receptor beta chains below, sequenced in a study of blood T cells in healthy people across ages. Combining a sample-barcoded 5' primer with a J-beta primer mix, a second PCR ran for roughly 7 to 12 cycles. TCRdb passed the 5' RACE reads through MiXCR, listing each CDR3 protein once. This table holds approximately 1,000,000 distinct CDR3 sequences, around two fifths found once. The material sequenced was blood. Receptors were obtained from a man younger than 30 in good health.

V gene TRBV6-5 combines with J gene TRBJ2-3; D uncertain. CDR3 length: 15 residues. V gave up 5 bases and J gave up 2 bases, with 14 bases separating them. Per the germline V gene, CDR1 is MNHEY and CDR2 is SVGAGI. The CDR3 protein is CASSPPGDLTDTQYF. The CDR3 coding sequence is TGTGCCAGCAGTCCCCCTGGAGATCTCACAGATACGCAGTATTTT.

V gene TRBV28 combines with J gene TRBJ1-1, with D perhaps TRBD1 (6 bases). The CDR3 totals 16 residues. Germline values: CDR1 MDHEN, CDR2 SYDVKM. Trimming removed 5 bases at V and 4 bases at J, with 20 bases between. Written as DNA, the CDR3 is TGTGCCAGCAGTACCCCTGGGGGGGCGCGACGCACTGAAGCTTTCTTT. It yields the protein CASSTPGGARRTEAFF.

The gene calls are TRBV12-3 or TRBV12-4 and TRBJ1-1; D not certain. There are 14 residues in the CDR3. The V and J ends lost 3 bases and 2 bases respectively, with 10 bases between them. The CDR3 region is CASSFSLRNTEAFF. CDR3 DNA sequence: TGTGCCAGCAGTTTTTCCCTAAGAAACACTGAAGCTTTCTTT.

This clonotype came up once. CDR3 sequence (DNA): TGTGCCAGCAGCCAGGGGGACTCAAACATTCAGTACTTC. This encodes CASSQGDSNIQYF. The rearrangement uses TRBV4-2 and TRBJ2-7; D may be TRBD2 (6 bases). The J call may be incorrect, as the DNA end agrees better with TRBJ2-4. The CDR3 has 13 amino acids. Germline V gene data show CDR1 as LGHNA and CDR2 as YNFKEQ.

This clonotype has more than one count but fewer than ten. The chain combines TRBV6-5 with TRBJ1-4; D unclear. The CDR3 has 16 amino acids. Germline CDR1 is MNHEY and CDR2 is SVGAGI. Deletions cut 7 bases from V and 0 bases from J, with 15 bases between. This CDR3 is CASTLPGNPTNEKLFF. CDR3 coding DNA: TGTGCCAGCACCCTACCGGGCAATCCAACTAATGAAAAACTGTTTTTT.

This clonotype was picked up many times. The gene calls are TRBV27 and TRBJ2-3; 7 nucleotides match TRBD2. Germline values: CDR1 MNHEY, CDR2 SMNVEV (reference sequence). The CDR3 spans 14 residues. The ends lost 6 bases at V and 3 bases at J; junction bases unmatched: 6. In nucleotides, the CDR3 is TGTGCCAGCAGCCCGGGACTACGAACAGATACGCAGTATTTT. Amino acids: CASSPGLRTDTQYF.

This clonotype has more than one count but fewer than ten. This chain connects TRBV20-1 to TRBJ2-1; no clear D. V was shortened by 0 bases and J by 3 bases, with 15 bases between the two germline ends. CDR1 is DFQATT, CDR2 SNEGSKA, per germline (reference sequence). The CDR3 loop spans 16 amino acids. The CDR3 DNA reads as TGCAGTGCTAGAGATCTATTACGCGGTTACTACAATGAGCAGTTCTTC. Translation gives CSARDLLRGYYNEQFF.

This clonotype came up a few times. This rearrangement joins TRBV6-2 or TRBV6-3 to TRBJ1-4; 7 bases align to TRBD1. After removal of 2 bases from V and 8 bases from J, the junction contained 8 bases not matched to a gene. The CDR3 has 15 amino acids. CDR1 and CDR2 (germline): MNHEY, SVGEGT. This CDR3 reads CASSYRTGPVEKLFF. CDR3 sequence (DNA): TGTGCCAGCAGTTACCGGACAGGACCAGTAGAAAAACTGTTTTTT.

This clonotype was picked up a small number of times. The chain uses TRBV28 and TRBJ1-2; D may be TRBD1 (6 bases). Germline V CDR1 and CDR2: MDHEN, SYDVKM. This CDR3 spans 15 amino acids. V shed 6 bases and J shed 5 bases, with 19 bases lying between them. The CDR3 nucleotides read TGTGCCAGCAGGGACTACAGGGCCTCCTTTTATGGCTACACCTTC. This sequence encodes CASRDYRASFYGYTF.

The chain has TRBV20-1 and TRBJ2-7; the D gene is possibly TRBD1 (6 bases). The CDR3 contains 16 residues. In germline, CDR1 is DFQATT, CDR2 SNEGSKA (reference sequence). V was cut by 1 base and J by 6 bases, with 22 bases left in between. In DNA form, the CDR3 reads TGCAGTGCTAGAGCCGACCCTACAGGGTTTAGGGGCGAGCAGTACTTC. This sequence encodes CSARADPTGFRGEQYF.

V is TRBV20-1 and J is TRBJ1-4; possible D gene TRBD1, 5 bases. Trimming pared 0 bases from V and 7 bases from J, leaving 15 bases between. CDR1 is DFQATT, CDR2 SNEGSKA, per germline (reference sequence). The CDR3 spans 15 residues. CDR3 DNA sequence: TGCAGTGCTAGAGATCAAGGGGAAGACACTGAAAAACTGTTTTTT. It is translated as CSARDQGEDTEKLFF.

The chain combines TRBV6-5 with TRBJ1-2; 8 bases fit TRBD1. The V gene end was trimmed by 5 bases and the J gene end by 2 bases; junction bases not matched to a gene: 10. Germline V lookup: CDR1 MNHEY, CDR2 SVGAGI. The CDR3 extends over 16 amino acids. CDR3 DNA sequence: TGTGCCAGCAGTAAGATGACAGGGGAAAGAAACTATGGCTACACCTTC. Residues: CASSKMTGERNYGYTF.

The CDR3 sequence is CSARALGGGPTTDTQYF. In DNA, the CDR3 is TGCAGTGCTAGAGCCTTAGGTGGGGGGCCAACCACAGATACGCAGTATTTT. The chain carries TRBV20-1 and TRBJ2-3; D may match TRBD1 or TRBD2 (6 bases each). CDR3 length: 17 amino acids. Germline values: CDR1 DFQATT, CDR2 SNEGSKA (reference sequence). V was trimmed by 1 base and J by 2 bases, leaving 19 bases between them.

This clonotype showed up just a few times. The chain carries TRBV5-1 and TRBJ2-1; perhaps TRBD1 as D (5 bases). The V end was cut by 4 bases, the J end by 6 bases, with 17 bases between. Germline V CDR1 and CDR2: SGHRS, YFSETQ. This CDR3 has 15 amino acids. The CDR3 reads CASSHVQGLGNEQFF. CDR3 in DNA: TGCGCCAGCAGCCATGTCCAGGGATTAGGCAATGAGCAGTTCTTC.

This chain joins TRBV11-2 and TRBJ1-4; D is unresolved. This CDR3 comprises 16 residues. Germline V lookup: CDR1 SGHAT, CDR2 FQNNGV. V lost 5 bases and J 0 bases, leaving 13 bases between the germline ends. The CDR3 nucleotides are TGTGCCAGCAGCCGACACCTGACTGCAACTAATGAAAAACTGTTTTTT. Translated: CASSRHLTATNEKLFF.

The chain joins TRBV13 to TRBJ1-2, with D perhaps TRBD1 (6 bases). The CDR3 runs 15 residues. V gave up 5 bases and J gave up 12 bases, with 25 bases separating them. Germline CDR1 reads PRHDT; CDR2 reads FYEKMQ (reference sequence). The CDR3 loop reads CASSGTGTWTFGDTF. The CDR3 DNA sequence: TGTGCCAGCAGCGGCACCGGGACATGGACTTTTGGGGACACCTTC.

DNA of the CDR3: TGTGCCAGCAGCTTCGGGGGTATTCAAGAGACCCAGTACTTC. It encodes CASSFGGIQETQYF. This chain links TRBV5-6 with TRBJ2-5, with TRBD2 as a possible D gene (6 bases). This CDR3 has 14 residues. Germline lookup yields CDR1 SGHDT and CDR2 YYEEEE. V shed 2 bases and J shed 2 bases, with 10 bases lying between them.

This clonotype was recorded a few times. V is TRBV4-1 and J is TRBJ2-7, with D perhaps TRBD2 (5 bases). Trimming left V 0 bases short and J 7 bases short, with 16 bases between. Germline CDR1 reads MGHRA; CDR2 reads YSYEKL. This CDR3 contains 15 residues. CDR3 sequence (DNA): TGCGCCAGCAGCCAAGATGTGGGGAGTTTTCGGGAGCAGTACTTC. It is translated as CASSQDVGSFREQYF.

The chain joins TRBV20-1 to TRBJ2-2; 11 bases agree with TRBD2. In germline, CDR1 is DFQATT, CDR2 SNEGSKA (reference sequence). CDR3 size: 15 residues. V gave up 3 bases and J gave up 5 bases; unmatched junction bases: 5. The CDR3 loop is CSASVTSGGTGELFF. The CDR3 bases are TGCAGTGCTAGCGTTACTAGCGGGGGAACCGGGGAGCTGTTTTTT.

The chain links TRBV21-1 to TRBJ2-1. TRBV21-1 constitutes a pseudogene. The CDR3 sequence is 13 residues long. CDR3 DNA sequence: TGTGCCAGCTCCACCGGGCTCCTCAATGAGCAGTTCTTC. Translation: CASSTGLLNEQFF.

The chain recombines TRBV7-3 with TRBJ1-1; 7 nucleotides line up with TRBD1. Looked up from germline, CDR1 is SGHTA and CDR2 is FQGTGA. CDR3 size: 16 residues. Trimming took 0 bases from V and 1 from J; bases not matched to a gene: 5. The CDR3 nucleotides read TGTGCCAGCAGCTTAACCCGACAGGGCGCGAACACTGAAGCTTTCTTT. The encoded protein is CASSLTRQGANTEAFF.

About this clonotype: A much larger clone is a single base away; this may be a read error. The chain couples TRBV29-1 to TRBJ2-7; D is possibly TRBD2 (5 bases). The CDR3 length is 10 residues. V was trimmed by 7 bases and J by 7 bases, leaving 11 bases between them. Per germline, CDR1 SQVTM and CDR2 ANQGSEA. CDR3: CSGRVKEQYF. CDR3 DNA: TGCAGCGGGCGGGTGAAGGAGCAGTACTTC.

The rearrangement uses TRBV4-1 and TRBJ1-2, with D maybe TRBD1 (6 bases). The CDR3 consists of 16 residues. The ends were cut back, 6 bases at V and 4 bases at J, with 21 bases in the middle. Germline CDR1 MGHRA, CDR2 YSYEKL. The CDR3 nucleotides read TGCGCCAGCAGACAAACAGGGAACGAGGGCGTCTATGGCTACACCTTC. Translation: CASRQTGNEGVYGYTF.

The chain uses TRBV28 and TRBJ2-1, with D unresolved. Trimming stripped 7 bases from V and 6 bases from J, with 19 bases between. This CDR3 has 15 amino acids. Germline V CDR1 and CDR2: MDHEN, SYDVKM. The chain's CDR3 is CASTPLAGSGNEQFF. In nucleotides, the CDR3 is TGTGCCAGCACCCCGTTGGCTGGTTCCGGCAATGAGCAGTTCTTC. Combining the CDR3 with reference TRBV28 and TRBJ2-1 gives the whole variable domain DVKVTQSSRYLVKRTGEKVFLECVQDMDHENMFWYRQDPGLGLRLIYFSYDVKMKEKGDIPEGYSVSREKKERFSLILESASTNQTSMYLCASTPLAGSGNEQFFGPGTRLTVL.

CDR3: CASSYSIPAGGYNEQFF. The CDR3 DNA follows: TGTGCCAGCAGTTACTCGATCCCAGCGGGGGGTTACAATGAGCAGTTCTTC. The V call is TRBV6-5, the J call TRBJ2-1; TRBD2 agrees at 9 bases. Per the germline V gene, CDR1 is MNHEY and CDR2 is SVGAGI. Trimming cost V 0 bases and J 4 bases; bases outside gene matches: 7. This CDR3 region has 17 residues.

This clonotype was found a few times. V is TRBV4-2 and J is TRBJ1-1, with D tentatively TRBD1 (5 bases). Germline V lookup: CDR1 LGHNA, CDR2 YNFKEQ. Trimming removed 6 bases from V and 7 bases from J, with 18 bases in between. CDR3 length: 14 residues. The CDR3 region is CASRLSGTEGEAFF. Here the CDR3 DNA reads TGTGCCAGCAGGCTTTCTGGGACGGAGGGTGAAGCTTTCTTT.

The sample holds a few counts of this clonotype. The chain couples TRBV20-1 to TRBJ2-7; D is unclear. CDR1 DFQATT and CDR2 SNEGSKA come from the germline V gene (reference sequence). Trimming cost V 6 bases and J 2 bases, with 17 bases left between them. The CDR3 is 14 amino acids. This CDR3 reads CSAYDDLYTYEQYF. Here the CDR3 DNA reads TGCAGTGCGTACGATGACTTGTACACCTACGAGCAGTACTTC.

This clonotype came up once. The J gene is TRBJ1-2, the V gene TRBV29-1, with 11 positions matching TRBD1. CDR1 SQVTM and CDR2 ANQGSEA come from the germline V gene. Unmatched junction bases numbered 4, after V lost 7 bases and J lost 6 bases. The CDR3 consists of 12 residues. The CDR3 here is CSGTGQGDGYTF. For the CDR3, the DNA is TGCAGCGGAACGGGACAGGGGGATGGCTACACCTTC.